This TCR beta chain was captured in a study of T cells in localized non-small cell lung cancer. Regarding the study as a whole: Density of T cells in blood, when higher, went with longer overall survival.

The method was immunoSEQ multiplex PCR; TCRdb's version includes in-frame clones alone and lacks a portion of them. This table holds 70,000 to 95,000 clones, approximately 90% found once. Note on this clone: Its antigen is unidentified.

The V end was cut by 7 bases, the J end by 0 bases, with 25 bases between. The CDR3 is 20 residues long. Germline CDR1 is MDHEN and CDR2 is SYDVKM. The V and J genes are TRBV28 and TRBJ1-6; tentative D call: TRBD1 (6 bases). The TCR sequence derives from a woman aged 35-70 years with stage II squamous cell lung carcinoma. This material consisted of PBMCs, taken before any cancer treatment. In DNA form, the CDR3 reads TGTGCCAGCACTACCACAGGACAGACGATCAGTAGCTCCTATAATTCACCCCTCCACTTT. This gives the protein CASTTTGQTISSSYNSPLHF.